This TCR beta chain was documented in a study of metastatic and nonmetastatic thyroid tumors (dated by TCRdb to the early 2020s). For the wider study: Repertoires were compared across peripheral blood and tumor or nodule tissue samples from malignant and benign thyroid patients. Broader findings and caveats from the paper: In both blood and tumor samples, malignant tumors were reported to have significantly higher TCR beta diversity than benign nodules.

The method behind the library was PCR. Sequencing used an Illumina HiSeq 4000. High-throughput sequencing was used to profile the TCR beta-chain CDR3 region of each patient. The study's processing was this. The researchers built a classifier to tell apart papillary thyroid cancer patients with distant metastasis, based on CDR3 differences among clinicopathological groups. The Shannon index was used to assess repertoire diversity, and the Morisita-Horn index was used to assess tumor-blood repertoire similarity. Clones were called with MiXCR by TCRdb after fastp trimmed the public reads at Q25, and only in-frame beta chains were retained. The V and J calls shown here were made by TCRdb, not taken from the authors' results. In all, the sample holds just under 20,000 clones, and 27% of those were seen once. The top ten hold 6% to 7.5% of the sample. No treatment had been received by any patient before thyroid surgery. The study retrospectively analysed patient clinical samples collected from about 2012 to 2018 using T-cell receptor beta sequencing.

Comment on this clone: Its binding antigen is unknown. Per-base qualities were not stored, and no clone one base away is much larger.

The V and J ends are trimmed by 5 bases and 1 base, leaving 11 bases between them. Including the terminal cysteine and phenylalanine, the CDR3 comprises 15 residues. Left in the record is the CDR3 DNA by itself, 45 bases read in frame from the first base. CDR1 is given as MDHEN and CDR2 as SYDVKM, both from the germline V gene. The chain uses TRBV28 and TRBJ2-2; no D gene is confidently identified. The receptor's source is a female donor with papillary thyroid cancer or a benign thyroid nodule (not recorded which). Some clones in this sample may be carry-over from other donors' samples. The sequencing sample was made of blood. The sequence in DNA is TGTGCCAGCAGTACCCATTTTGGGAACACCGGGGAGCTGTTTTTT. This yields the protein CASSTHFGNTGELFF. Reference TRBV28 and TRBJ2-2 proteins supply the regions before and after the CDR3; the full variable domain is: DVKVTQSSRYLVKRTGEKVFLECVQDMDHENMFWYRQDPGLGLRLIYFSYDVKMKEKGDIPEGYSVSREKKERFSLILESASTNQTSMYLCASSTHFGNTGELFFGEGSRLTVL.